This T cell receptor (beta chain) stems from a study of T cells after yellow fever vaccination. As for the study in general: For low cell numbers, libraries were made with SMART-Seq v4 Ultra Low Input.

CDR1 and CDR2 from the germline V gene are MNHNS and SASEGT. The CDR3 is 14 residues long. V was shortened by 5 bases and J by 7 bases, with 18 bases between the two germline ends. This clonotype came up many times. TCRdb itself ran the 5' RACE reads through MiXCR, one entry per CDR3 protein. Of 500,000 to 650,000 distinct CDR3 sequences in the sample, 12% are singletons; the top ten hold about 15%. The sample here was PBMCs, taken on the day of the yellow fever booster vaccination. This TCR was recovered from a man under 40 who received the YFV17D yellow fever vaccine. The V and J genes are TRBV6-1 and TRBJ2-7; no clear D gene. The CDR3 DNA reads TGTGCCAGCAGTCCTTATCTAAGACAACGAGAGCAGTACTTC. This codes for CASSPYLRQREQYF.